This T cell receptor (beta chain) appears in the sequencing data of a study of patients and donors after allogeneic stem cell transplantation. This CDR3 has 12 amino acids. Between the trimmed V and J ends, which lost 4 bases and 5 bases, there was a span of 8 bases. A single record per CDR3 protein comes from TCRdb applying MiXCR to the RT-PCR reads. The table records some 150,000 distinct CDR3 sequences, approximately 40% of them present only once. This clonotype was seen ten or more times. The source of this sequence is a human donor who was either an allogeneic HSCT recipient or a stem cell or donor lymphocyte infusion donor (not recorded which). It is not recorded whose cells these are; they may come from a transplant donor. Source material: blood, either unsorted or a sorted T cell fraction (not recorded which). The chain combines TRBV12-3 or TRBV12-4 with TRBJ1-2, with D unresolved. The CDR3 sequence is CASSSSYYGYTF. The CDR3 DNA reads TGTGCCAGCAGTTCCAGCTATTATGGCTACACCTTC.